This TCR beta chain appears in the sequencing data of a study of OX40 agonist ivuxolimab in advanced cancers. Study-wide context: Patients in the trial were receiving intravenous ivuxolimab every 2 weeks, at doses of 0.01 to 10 mg/kg.

Points from the study as a whole: The antigens recognized by the expanded peripheral T cells, that is their antigen specificity, were not determined. At 0.1 to 3.0 mg/kg, clonal expansion of CD4+ and CD8+ blood T cells had occurred by week 6.

The protocol was immunoSEQ multiplex PCR, while the TCRdb copy is restricted to in-frame clones and leaves out a portion. The sample has 70,000 to 85,000 clones, around 94% seen once. This CDR3 is 15 amino acids long. Per germline, CDR1 SNHLY and CDR2 FYNNEI. The germline V and J ends were trimmed by 4 bases and 6 bases, with 16 bases remaining between them. In regard to this clone: What it binds is unknown.

The sequence came from an adult with an advanced solid tumor such as melanoma, head and neck, liver or kidney cancer. The sample in question was CD4+ or CD8+ T cells sorted from blood, obtained in a trial of the OX40 agonist ivuxolimab. V and J are TRBV2 and TRBJ1-5; D not resolved. CDR3 sequence (DNA): TGTGCCAGCAGTGGAGTATTGCAAGAGTTTCAGCCCCAGCATTTT. Residues: CASSGVLQEFQPQHF.